This T cell receptor beta chain is drawn from a study of blood T cell repertoires in COVID-19. Whole-study context: Spain, Italy and the United States supplied samples that represented acute and convalescent COVID-19. The cDNA or gDNA used as material had been derived from T cells, B-cell-depleted T cells, or PBMCs.

Trimming pared 4 bases from V and 2 bases from J, leaving 8 bases between. This CDR3 comprises 14 residues. CDR1 and CDR2 (germline): WNHNN, SYGVQD (reference sequence). Under the authors' procedure: Amplification of reference gene primers was used by the study to estimate nucleated cell counts. Repertoires were generated with immunoSEQ multiplex PCR, while TCRdb's copy carries only in-frame clones and drops some. That table furnishes V, J and clone size, whereas the DNA furnished D and trimming. This table holds under 300,000 clones, roughly 89% found once. The receptor's source is a middle-aged woman who had recovered from COVID-19. Input material: peripheral blood. The chain carries TRBV10-1 and TRBJ2-2; D uncertain. Here the CDR3 DNA reads TGCGCCAGCAGTGGGCCACCCAACACCGGGGAGCTGTTTTTT. Encoded protein: CASSGPPNTGELFF.